Each of the 21 T cell receptor beta chains below was sequenced from the same sample in a study of OX40 agonist ivuxolimab in advanced cancers. Profiling relied on immunoSEQ multiplex PCR, and the TCRdb table lists in-frame clones only, not all of them. The sample lists 45,000 to 55,000 clones, 81% seen once, with roughly 6.5% in the top ten. Sample: CD4+ or CD8+ T cells sorted from blood, taken in a trial of the OX40 agonist ivuxolimab. These receptors came from an adult with an advanced solid tumor such as melanoma, head and neck, liver or kidney cancer.

The gene calls are TRBV28 and TRBJ2-7; TRBD2 agrees at 11 bases. V shed 5 bases and J 3 bases; nucleotides not matched to a gene: 3. CDR3 length equals 14 residues. Germline CDR1 is MDHEN and CDR2 is SYDVKM. The CDR3 protein is CASSILAGDYEQYF. CDR3 bases: TGTGCCAGCAGTATACTAGCGGGAGACTACGAGCAGTACTTC.

The chain carries TRBV10-2 and TRBJ2-7, with D perhaps TRBD1 or TRBD2 (5 bases each). The CDR3 covers 14 residues. The germline V and J ends were trimmed by 5 bases and 5 bases, with 16 bases remaining between them. In germline, CDR1 is WSHSY, CDR2 SAAADI. The DNA for the CDR3 is TGCGCCAGCAGTCCCGGGACCGGCTCGCACGAGCAGTACGTC. Amino acids: CASSPGTGSHEQYV.

The rearrangement joins TRBV11-2 to TRBJ2-1; D not resolved. Per the germline V gene, CDR1 is SGHAT and CDR2 is FQNNGV. Trimming left V 4 bases short and J 6 bases short, with 10 bases between. The CDR3 loop spans 13 amino acids. Here the CDR3 reads CASSSTPTNEQFF. The CDR3 bases are TGTGCCAGCAGCTCCACTCCCACCAATGAGCAGTTCTTC. The full variable domain, completed using reference TRBV11-2 and TRBJ2-1, is EAGVAQSPRYKIIEKRQSVAFWCNPISGHATLYWYQQILGQGPKLLIQFQNNGVVDDSQLPKDRFSAERLKGVDSTLKIQPAKLEDSAVYLCASSSTPTNEQFFGPGTRLTVL.

This clone has ten or more counts. The chain recombines TRBV10-3 with TRBJ1-1; D ambiguous. Germline V gene lookup returns CDR1 ENHRY and CDR2 SYGVKD. CDR3 length equals 15 residues. Trimming removed 0 bases at V and 4 bases at J, with 12 bases between. The CDR3 is CAISESGDTITEAFF. The CDR3, as DNA: TGTGCCATCAGTGAGTCGGGAGACACCATCACTGAAGCTTTCTTT.

The gene calls are TRBV7-8 and TRBJ2-7; D call uncertain. Trimming left V 6 bases short and J 2 bases short, with 8 bases between. CDR1 and CDR2 (germline): SGHVS, FQNEAQ. CDR3 size: 12 residues. The chain's CDR3 is CASSGLAYEQYF. The CDR3 DNA sequence: TGTGCCAGCAGTGGGCTTGCCTACGAGCAGTACTTC.

This clone was recorded only once. This chain connects TRBV19 to TRBJ2-3, with TRBD2 matching 12 bases. CDR1 is LNHDA and CDR2 is SQIVND in the germline V gene (reference sequence). The V gene end was trimmed by 5 bases and the J gene end by 1 base; junction bases not matched to a gene: 10. This CDR3 has 18 residues. Here the CDR3 DNA reads TGTGCCAGTAGTCCGAGGACTAGCGGGGCCGCACGCACAGATACGCAGTATTTT. Its translation is CASSPRTSGAARTDTQYF.

The chain has TRBV28 and TRBJ2-3; TRBD1 agrees at 7 bases. In germline, CDR1 is MDHEN, CDR2 SYDVKM. The junction had 11 bases not matched to a gene; V was cut back by 6 bases and J by 5 bases. The CDR3 is made up of 15 amino acids. In DNA form, the CDR3 reads TGTGCCAGCAGAAGAGGGCAGGGGGTGGGAGATACGCAGTATTTT. Amino acid sequence: CASRRGQGVGDTQYF.

The chain recombines TRBV5-1 with TRBJ1-3; 7 bases agree with TRBD1. CDR1 and CDR2 (germline): SGHRS, YFSETQ. The CDR3 has 16 residues. The V gene end was trimmed by 3 bases and the J gene end by 0 bases; junction bases not matched to a gene: 6. The CDR3: CASSSPTGSSGNTIYF. In DNA, the CDR3 is TGCGCCAGCAGCTCGCCGACAGGGAGCTCTGGAAACACCATATATTTT. The full variable domain, rest sourced from reference TRBV5-1 and TRBJ1-3, is KAGVTQTPRYLIKTRGQQVTLSCSPISGHRSVSWYQQTPGQGLQFLFEYFSETQRNKGNFPGRFSGRQFSNSRSEMNVSTLELGDSALYLCASSSPTGSSGNTIYFGEGSWLTVV.

The chain joins TRBV7-8 to TRBJ2-6, with 7 positions matching TRBD1. The CDR3 loop spans 17 amino acids. The trim removed 1 base at V and 0 bases at J, leaving 3 bases unmatched. Germline V gene sequence: CDR1 SGHVS, CDR2 FQNEAQ. CDR3 amino acids: CASSLEGTDSGANVLTF. The DNA of the CDR3 is TGTGCCAGCAGCTTAGAAGGGACAGACTCTGGGGCCAACGTCCTGACTTTC.

The chain joins TRBV9 to TRBJ2-1; no reliable D call. The V end lost 0 bases, the J end lost 2 bases, and 6 bases lay between the germline ends. The germline V gene encodes CDR1 SGDLS and CDR2 YYNGEE. The CDR3 contains 14 residues. This chain's CDR3 is CASSVGTTYNEQFF. CDR3 nucleotides: TGTGCCAGCAGCGTAGGGACCACCTACAATGAGCAGTTCTTC.

The V and J genes are TRBV5-1 and TRBJ2-1; no reliable D call. CDR3 length equals 15 residues. The germline CDR1 and CDR2 sequences are SGHRS and YFSETQ. With 0 bases removed from V and 4 bases from J, the gap between germline ends came to 11 bases. CDR3 coding DNA: TGCGCCAGCAGCTTGGAGGACCCGTGGTACAATGAGCAGTTCTTC. It yields the protein CASSLEDPWYNEQFF.

The chain recombines TRBV28 with TRBJ2-7; D perhaps matches TRBD2 (7 bases). Germline CDR1 reads MDHEN; CDR2 reads SYDVKM. This CDR3 spans 15 amino acids. With 8 bases removed from V and 0 bases from J, the gap between germline ends came to 17 bases. CDR3 sequence reads: CASRPRRGASYEQYV. CDR3 sequence (DNA): TGTGCCAGCCGACCAAGACGGGGGGCCTCCTACGAGCAGTACGTC.

The chain uses TRBV6-5 and TRBJ2-5, with 10 bases lining up with TRBD2. The germline CDR1 and CDR2 sequences are MNHEY and SVGAGI. This CDR3 region has 15 residues. V trimming: 6 bases; J trimming: 2 bases; junction bases outside the gene matches: 6. CDR3 region: CASSQGLANQETQYF. Here the CDR3 DNA reads TGTGCCAGCAGCCAGGGACTAGCGAATCAAGAGACCCAGTACTTC.

The chain employs TRBV19 and TRBJ2-1, with D perhaps assigned TRBD1 or TRBD2 (5 bases each). Trimming removed 8 bases at V and 0 bases at J, with 14 bases between. The V gene's germline CDR1 is LNHDA and CDR2 SQIVND (reference sequence). The CDR3 extends over 15 amino acids. CDR3 nucleotide sequence: TGTGCCAGTCAGACCGGGACGAGCTCCTACAATGAGCAGTTCTTC. Protein sequence: CASQTGTSSYNEQFF. The full variable domain, with the rest looked up from reference TRBV19 and TRBJ2-1, is DGGITQSPKYLFRKEGQNVTLSCEQNLNHDAMYWYRQDPGQGLRLIYYSQIVNDFQKGDIAEGYSVSREKKESFPLTVTSAQKNPTAFYLCASQTGTSSYNEQFFGPGTRLTVL.

This clone came up a few times. The V call is TRBV19, the J call TRBJ1-5, with TRBD1 matching 7 bases. The CDR3 contains 14 residues. Germline V lookup: CDR1 LNHDA, CDR2 SQIVND (reference sequence). V shed 5 bases, J shed 0 bases, and the junction held 1 base outside the gene matches. The CDR3 sequence: CASSGDSSNQPQHF. The CDR3 region has the DNA TGTGCCAGTAGTGGGGACAGTAGCAATCAGCCCCAGCATTTT. The full variable domain, its missing parts supplied by reference TRBV19 and TRBJ1-5, is DGGITQSPKYLFRKEGQNVTLSCEQNLNHDAMYWYRQDPGQGLRLIYYSQIVNDFQKGDIAEGYSVSREKKESFPLTVTSAQKNPTAFYLCASSGDSSNQPQHFGDGTRLSIL.

The V call is TRBV6-5, the J call TRBJ2-2, with unresolved D. The CDR3 is 13 residues long. Germline loops: CDR1 MNHEY, CDR2 SVGAGI. Trimming took 0 bases from V and 4 from J, leaving 3 bases between them. The CDR3 spells CASSYSFTGELFF. DNA for the CDR3: TGTGCCAGCAGTTACTCTTTCACCGGGGAGCTGTTTTTT.

In the case of this clone: This sample also contains other DNA sequences that code for the same CDR3. This chain uses TRBV27 with TRBJ1-1; possibly TRBD1 for D (5 bases). V lost 3 bases to trimming and J lost 1 base, with 6 bases between them. The germline CDR1 and CDR2 sequences are MNHEY and SMNVEV (reference sequence). This CDR3 has 13 residues. The CDR3 reads CASSLGGNTEAFF. The DNA of the CDR3 is TGTGCCAGCAGTTTGGGGGGGAACACTGAAGCTTTCTTT.

The gene calls are TRBV6-5 and TRBJ1-4; D ambiguous. This CDR3 has 15 residues. Germline V CDR1 and CDR2: MNHEY, SVGAGI. Trimming stripped 5 bases from V and 3 bases from J, with 13 bases between. As DNA, the CDR3 is TGTGCCAGCAGTCTTTATTGGGCTTCTAATGAAAAACTGTTTTTT. It translates to CASSLYWASNEKLFF.

The chain carries TRBV29-1 and TRBJ2-5; 12 bases map to TRBD1. The CDR3 contains 15 residues. V shed 1 base, J shed 5 bases, and the junction held 5 bases outside the gene matches. The germline gives CDR1 SQVTM, CDR2 ANQGSEA. The chain's CDR3 is CSVEGGQGAIETQYF. CDR3 in DNA: TGCAGCGTTGAAGGGGGACAGGGGGCTATCGAGACCCAGTACTTC.

The chain employs TRBV6-5 and TRBJ2-2; the match to TRBD1 covers 9 bases. The CDR3 is made up of 14 amino acids. CDR1 and CDR2 from the germline V gene are MNHEY and SVGAGI. V lost 8 bases to trimming and J lost 4 bases; unmatched junction nucleotides: 5. CDR3 coding DNA: TGTGCCAGCTCCGGGACAGGGACCACCGGGGAGCTGTTTTTT. Translating gives CASSGTGTTGELFF.

J is TRBJ1-1 and V is TRBV4-2, with D unresolved. The CDR3 extends over 15 amino acids. V dropped 3 bases and J dropped 1 base, with 12 bases sitting between them. Germline assignment: CDR1 LGHNA and CDR2 YNFKEQ. The CDR3 protein is CASSHYIEGNTEAFF. The CDR3 DNA reads TGTGCCAGCAGCCACTATATAGAGGGGAACACTGAAGCTTTCTTT.